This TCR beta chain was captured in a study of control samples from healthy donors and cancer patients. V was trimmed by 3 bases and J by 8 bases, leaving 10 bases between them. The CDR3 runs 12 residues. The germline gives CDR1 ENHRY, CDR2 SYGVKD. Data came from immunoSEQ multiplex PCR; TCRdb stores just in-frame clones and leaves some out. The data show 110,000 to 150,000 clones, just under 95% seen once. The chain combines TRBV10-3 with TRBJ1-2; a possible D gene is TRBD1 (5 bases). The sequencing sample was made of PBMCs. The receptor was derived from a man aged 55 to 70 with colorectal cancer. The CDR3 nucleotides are TGTGCCATCAGTGAAAGGGGCAGGGGCTACACCTTC. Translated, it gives CAISERGRGYTF.